One TCR beta chain is described in this entry. Its antigen specificity is not known. No much larger clone is present one base from it, and per-base qualities are unavailable. For the CD8 naive samples, CD45RO-negative cells were positively selected for CCR7, yielding a CD45RA+CCR7+ population from which TemRA cells were excluded. The donors were healthy, HIV-negative adults who had no recently reported acute infections or vaccinations. Every donor was a Caucasian adult residing in Nashville, Tennessee, USA. Blood was collected by leukapheresis, and PBMCs were isolated by Ficoll-Histopaque density gradient centrifugation and then cryopreserved in liquid nitrogen vapor phase. Purity and quantity of every magnetically sorted T cell population were checked by analytical flow cytometry. From each sorted fraction, genomic DNA was isolated and quantified by UV absorbance on a Nanodrop 2000c. TCR CDR3 regions were amplified from genomic DNA by multiplex PCR using the deep immunoSEQ assay. Extracted genomic DNA from each cell subset was spread evenly across all wells of several immunoSEQ 96-well plates, with each plate serving as a replicate. For sorted subsets, around 200 ng genomic DNA, equal to some 30,000 T cell genomes, was loaded into each replicate PCR. The purified libraries were quantified using a Qubit 3.0 fluorometer, sized with a Bioanalyzer 2100, and then quantified again using the KAPA Library Quantification kit. Every immunoSEQ 96-well plate was sequenced on a separate single-read 150-cycle Illumina NextSeq 550 flow cell. On the authors' methods: Because only junctional sequences without quality scores were contained in the immunoSEQ output, filtering matching that applied to full-length reads could not be performed. Sequences were annotated with PyIR, a Python wrapper for IgBLAST v1.9, using IMGT germline references to assign V/J genes and CDR3. Any read was removed if the V/J assignment was weak (E-value above 1e-6), the CDR3 was missing, or the read contained stop codons, out-of-frame junctions, or ambiguous translated residues. V3J clonotypes were defined as sequences sharing the same inferred V gene, J gene, and CDR3 amino acid sequence. Percentage overlap between repertoires was calculated by dividing the number of shared unique clonotypes by the size of the smaller repertoire. Three approaches were used to assess repertoire richness: RTK rarefaction, the Chao1 estimator, and Recon v2.1 estimates of unobserved clonotypes. For all TCRbeta clonotypes obtained by the gDNA method from a few donors, generation probabilities were computed with OLGA. TCRdb took over this immuneACCESS table, retaining in-frame rearrangements with V and J assigned. Such tables are incomplete; in checked studies, under half of the missing clones stem from an unresolved V gene, and the remainder is unexplained. V, J and clone size derive from that table, while D and trimming were established from the DNA sequence. This sample comprises about 1,800,000 clones, about 95% of them detected only once. The biggest ten clones account for roughly 1% of the sample.

V is reduced by 7 bases and J by 2 bases, leaving a spacing of 19 bases between them. Its CDR3 holds 16 amino acids, cysteine through phenylalanine. Only CDR3 DNA remains: 48 bases, in frame from the first base. For CDR1 and CDR2, the germline V gene (reference sequence) lists SEHNR and FQNEAQ. This entry comes from a study of shared clonotypes between healthy human individuals (dated by TCRdb to 2020 to 2022). For the wider study: The cohort comprised two women and three men aged 18 to 49 years. Per donor, three plates each were used for CD4 naive and CD4 memory, two for CD8 naive, and one for CD8 memory. To estimate repertoire size and how much clonotypes are shared between individuals, the study performed deep sequencing of blood TCR repertoires from a few healthy adults. To increase sequencing depth and limit assay-specific biases, TCR repertoire library preparation and sequencing were carried out by different laboratories using diverse techniques. Each donor's leukapheresis produced roughly between about 0.9 and 9.5 billion PBMCs.

The study at large found these results: Pairwise subsampling led to the expectation that sequencing depth would affect the degree of clonotype sharing among donors. Clonotypes shared by all four sorted-subset donors showed higher generation probabilities than non-shared clonotypes. Naive subsets generally had larger estimated clonotype richness than memory subsets did. Only blood was sampled, and tissue TCR repertoires likely differ from those in blood. Incomplete sequencing was indicated by rarefaction of sorted-subset datasets, despite the large sequencing depth. Because the study included a small number of donors, the genetic and exposure-history diversity represented was limited. Across four donors, approximately 4.6% of naive CD4, approximately 3.6% of naive CD8, roughly 2.3% of memory CD4, and 0.3% to 0.45% of memory CD8 clonotypes were shared.

Sequenced material: naive CD8+ T cells sorted from blood. The label giving this sample's cell subset or site can be read as: CD45RA+CCR7+. Rearrangement joined TRBV7-9 to TRBJ2-3; TRBD2 is possibly the D segment (7 matching bases). The origin of this receptor is a man between 18 and 35 years old in good health. The CDR3 reads CASTSEGGDPTDTQYF. The DNA sequence is TGTGCCAGCACCTCTGAGGGGGGGGATCCCACAGATACGCAGTATTTT.